This T cell receptor beta chain was obtained from a study of T cell repertoires in cytomegalovirus infection. Looking at the study overall: The public TCR beta signatures pointed to both CMV infection and matching HLA type. Study-level findings and limits: Individuals carrying CMV plus the relevant HLA were identified by cumulative frequency of public TCR beta families. Clonotype analysis showed dominance of the ex vivo response by HLA-C-restricted CMV-specific TCR beta clonotypes.

TCRdb re-derived calls from the reads in MiXCR, one entry per CDR3 protein. The sample has 400,000 to 600,000 distinct CDR3 sequences; 42% are singletons. Germline CDR1 and CDR2: SGHTA and FQGNSA. The CDR3 contains 19 residues. In regard to this clonotype: Its antigen is unidentified. A much bigger clone sits one base away, suggesting this may be a read error.

The specimen comprised cultured PBMCs, sampled from culture after CMV antigen stimulation. This TCR was sampled from a human donor in good health (CMV status not recorded). Some clones in this sample may be carry-over from other donors' samples. The chain links TRBV7-2 to TRBJ2-5; 13 bases agree with TRBD2. CDR3 DNA sequence: TGTGCCAGCAGCTTGCGGACTAGCGGGAGTGGGCTGGGTCAAGAGACCCAGCACTTC. Residues: CASSLRTSGSGLGQETQHF. Full variable domain (remainder filled in from reference TRBV7-2 and TRBJ2-5): GAGVSQSPSNKVTEKGKDVELRCDPISGHTALYWYRQSLGQGLEFLIYFQGNSAPDKSGLPSDRFSAERTGGSVSTLTIQRTQQEDSAVYLCASSLRTSGSGLGQETQHFGPGTRLLVL.